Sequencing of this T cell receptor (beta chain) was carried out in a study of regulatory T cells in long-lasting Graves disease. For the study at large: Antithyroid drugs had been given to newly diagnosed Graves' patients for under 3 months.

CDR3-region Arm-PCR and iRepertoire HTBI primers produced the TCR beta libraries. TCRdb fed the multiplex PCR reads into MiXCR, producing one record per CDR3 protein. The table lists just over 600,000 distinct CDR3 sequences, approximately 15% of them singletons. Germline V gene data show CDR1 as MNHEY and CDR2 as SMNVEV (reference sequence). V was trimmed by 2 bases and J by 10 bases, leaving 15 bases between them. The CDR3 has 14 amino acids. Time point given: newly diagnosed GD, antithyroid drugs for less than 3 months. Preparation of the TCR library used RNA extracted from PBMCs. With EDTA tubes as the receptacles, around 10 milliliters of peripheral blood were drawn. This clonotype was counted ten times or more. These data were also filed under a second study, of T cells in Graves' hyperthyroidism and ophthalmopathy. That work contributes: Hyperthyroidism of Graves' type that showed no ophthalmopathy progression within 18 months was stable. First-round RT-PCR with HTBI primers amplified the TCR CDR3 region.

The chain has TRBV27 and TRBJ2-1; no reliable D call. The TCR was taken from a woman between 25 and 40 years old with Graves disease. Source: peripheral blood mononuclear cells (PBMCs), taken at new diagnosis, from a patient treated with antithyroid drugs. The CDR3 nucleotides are TGTGCCAGCAGTTTAACGCTGGGTGGTCGGGAGCAGTTCTTC. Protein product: CASSLTLGGREQFF.